A single sample gave rise to the 25 T cell receptor beta chains below, sequenced in a study of blood T cell repertoires in COVID-19. The method was immunoSEQ multiplex PCR; TCRdb's version includes in-frame clones alone and lacks a portion of them. The sample includes approximately 270,000 clones, approximately 90% of them seen just once. Sequenced sample: peripheral blood. Receptor source: a man aged 25-45 years with acute or convalescent COVID-19.

In regard to this clone: Other DNA variants within this sample encode the same CDR3. The genes are TRBV28 and TRBJ2-7, with 7 bases that match TRBD2. CDR3 length: 14 amino acids. Losses at the gene ends were 3 bases for V and 3 bases for J; bases not matched to a gene: 5. CDR1 and CDR2 from the germline V gene are MDHEN and SYDVKM. The CDR3 sequence: CASSLSAGVYEQYF. The DNA for the CDR3 is TGTGCCAGCAGTTTGTCGGCGGGAGTCTACGAGCAGTACTTC.

The J gene is TRBJ1-2, the V gene TRBV7-2; the D is unclear. Germline V gene lookup returns CDR1 SGHTA and CDR2 FQGNSA. The CDR3 runs 14 residues. Trimming took off 3 bases at V and 7 bases at J, with 15 bases between the two ends. The CDR3 sequence: CASSFLGREFGYTF. CDR3 nucleotides: TGTGCCAGCAGCTTCCTCGGGAGGGAATTTGGCTACACCTTC.

The chain has TRBV6-5 and TRBJ1-2; no firm D call. Germline loops: CDR1 MNHEY, CDR2 SVGAGI. V gave up 0 bases and J gave up 6 bases, with 14 bases separating them. The CDR3 spans 15 residues. CDR3 in amino acids: CASSYSAAASNGYTF. The CDR3, as DNA: TGTGCCAGCAGTTACTCGGCCGCCGCTAGTAATGGCTACACCTTC.

V is TRBV5-4 and J is TRBJ2-7; 9 bases are a match to TRBD1. J gave up 3 bases and V 0 bases, and 4 bases lay outside the gene matches. Germline CDR1 and CDR2: SGHNT and YYREEE (reference sequence). CDR3 length equals 15 residues. The CDR3 nucleotides are TGTGCCAGCAGCTTGGGACAGGGGGACTACTACGAGCAGTACTTC. Its protein product is CASSLGQGDYYEQYF.

The chain employs TRBV10-3 and TRBJ2-2; TRBD2 aligns across 13 bases. V gave up 10 bases and J gave up 3 bases; unmatched junction bases: 14. The germline gives CDR1 ENHRY, CDR2 SYGVKD. There are 18 residues in the CDR3. This CDR3 reads CASCGTSGTGPDTGELFF. The CDR3 coding sequence is TGTGCCAGTTGCGGGACTAGCGGGACTGGACCTGACACCGGGGAGCTGTTTTTT.

V and J are TRBV19 and TRBJ1-1; D unclear. The CDR3 length is 12 residues. The germline gives CDR1 LNHDA, CDR2 SQIVND (reference sequence). V was trimmed by 6 bases and J by 1 base, leaving 6 bases between them. CDR3 DNA: TGTGCCAGTAGAGAGGGGAACACTGAAGCTTTCTTT. Its translation: CASREGNTEAFF. The whole variable domain, remainder taken from reference TRBV19 and TRBJ1-1, is DGGITQSPKYLFRKEGQNVTLSCEQNLNHDAMYWYRQDPGQGLRLIYYSQIVNDFQKGDIAEGYSVSREKKESFPLTVTSAQKNPTAFYLCASREGNTEAFFGQGTRLTVV.

The chain carries TRBV29-1 and TRBJ2-2, with D perhaps TRBD1 (6 bases). CDR3 length equals 14 residues. Trimming removed 3 bases from V and 0 bases from J, with 8 bases in between. Germline V gene lookup returns CDR1 SQVTM and CDR2 ANQGSEA. The CDR3 is CSVEGAANTGELFF. The CDR3 DNA sequence: TGCAGCGTTGAGGGGGCAGCGAACACCGGGGAGCTGTTTTTT.

V gene TRBV28 combines with J gene TRBJ2-3; 8 nucleotides align to TRBD1. The V segment lost 5 bases and the J segment 3 bases; nucleotides outside the gene matches: 7. CDR3 length: 15 amino acids. Per germline, CDR1 MDHEN and CDR2 SYDVKM. In nucleotides, the CDR3 is TGTGCCAGCAGTGGCCGGGACAGGAAGACAGATACGCAGTATTTT. It translates to CASSGRDRKTDTQYF.

The CDR3, as DNA: TGTGCCAGCAGCACGGGACTCGTCTCCTACAATGAGCAGTTCTTC. The encoded protein is CASSTGLVSYNEQFF. The chain joins TRBV7-3 to TRBJ2-1; D is possibly TRBD2 (6 bases). The germline gives CDR1 SGHTA, CDR2 FQGTGA. The CDR3 runs 15 residues. Trimming cost V 5 bases and J 0 bases, with 11 bases left between them.

In its sample, this clone was seen once. The chain uses TRBV28 and TRBJ1-1; D unclear. V was cut by 8 bases and J by 4 bases, with 17 bases left in between. In germline, CDR1 is MDHEN, CDR2 SYDVKM. CDR3 length equals 14 residues. CDR3 sequence reads: CASGLGHTGTEAFF. The CDR3 DNA is TGTGCCAGCGGTCTAGGCCACACGGGCACTGAAGCTTTCTTT. Drawing the rest from reference TRBV28 and TRBJ1-1, the complete variable domain is DVKVTQSSRYLVKRTGEKVFLECVQDMDHENMFWYRQDPGLGLRLIYFSYDVKMKEKGDIPEGYSVSREKKERFSLILESASTNQTSMYLCASGLGHTGTEAFFGQGTRLTVV.

The CDR3, as DNA: TGTGCCAGCAGTTACGGTGGGGGGGGCCGTAGTGAGCAGTTCTTC. It codes for CASSYGGGGRSEQFF. The rearrangement links TRBV6-6 to TRBJ2-1, with TRBD2 as a possible D gene (7 bases). The germline gives CDR1 MNHNY, CDR2 SVGAGI (reference sequence). V was cut by 2 bases and J by 9 bases, with 17 bases left in between. The CDR3 length is 15 residues.

The gene calls are TRBV27 and TRBJ2-3; TRBD2 is a possible D gene (5 bases). The V gene's germline CDR1 is MNHEY and CDR2 SMNVEV (reference sequence). V lost 1 base to trimming and J lost 4 bases, with 12 bases between them. The CDR3 is 15 amino acids. The CDR3 sequence: CASSLFSGSADTQYF. The CDR3 DNA sequence: TGTGCCAGCAGTTTATTCTCCGGTAGCGCAGATACGCAGTATTTT.

This clone was seen a few times. This chain connects TRBV19 to TRBJ1-5; D might be TRBD1 (6 bases). V lost 3 bases, J lost 1 base, and 13 bases lay in between. The V gene's germline CDR1 is LNHDA and CDR2 SQIVND (reference sequence). The CDR3 covers 16 residues. CDR3 DNA sequence: TGTGCCAGTAGTATTGGGATGGACAGAAGCAATCAGCCCCAGCATTTT. Residues: CASSIGMDRSNQPQHF.

The chain recombines TRBV5-1 with TRBJ1-3; 9 bases line up with TRBD1. CDR1 is SGHRS and CDR2 is YFSETQ in the germline V gene. V lost 2 bases to trimming and J lost 0 bases; unmatched junction nucleotides: 3. The CDR3 spans 16 residues. CDR3 nucleotide sequence: TGCGCCAGCAGCTTAGGACAGGGGAGCTCTGGAAACACCATATATTTT. This codes for CASSLGQGSSGNTIYF.

The V and J genes are TRBV5-1 and TRBJ2-5, with 13 bases lining up with TRBD2. V shed 4 bases, J shed 3 bases, and the junction held 9 bases outside the gene matches. The germline CDR1 and CDR2 sequences are SGHRS and YFSETQ. This CDR3 has 17 amino acids. The CDR3 coding sequence is TGCGCCAGCAGCCCCCCCGGGACTAGCGGGACGAAAGAGACCCAGTACTTC. This codes for CASSPPGTSGTKETQYF. Full variable domain (missing parts from reference TRBV5-1 and TRBJ2-5): KAGVTQTPRYLIKTRGQQVTLSCSPISGHRSVSWYQQTPGQGLQFLFEYFSETQRNKGNFPGRFSGRQFSNSRSEMNVSTLELGDSALYLCASSPPGTSGTKETQYFGPGTRLLVL.

The genes are TRBV10-2 and TRBJ1-1; maybe TRBD1 (5 bases). This CDR3 region has 15 residues. Per the germline V gene, CDR1 is WSHSY and CDR2 is SAAADI. Trimming shortened V by 4 bases and J by 3 bases, and 15 bases separated the two germline ends. This CDR3 is CASSAGQGPDTEAFF. DNA for the CDR3: TGCGCCAGCAGTGCCGGGCAGGGTCCGGACACTGAAGCTTTCTTT.

The V call is TRBV28, the J call TRBJ2-2; TRBD2 aligns across 9 bases. J gave up 8 bases and V 6 bases, and 7 bases lay outside the gene matches. The CDR3 runs to 14 residues. Per germline, CDR1 MDHEN and CDR2 SYDVKM. The CDR3 DNA is TGTGCCAGCAGCCGCGGGGGGGCGCGTGGGGAGCTGTTTTTT. It specifies CASSRGGARGELFF.

This chain connects TRBV6-5 to TRBJ1-5; 7 positions match TRBD1. The trim removed 8 bases at V and 4 bases at J, leaving 8 bases unmatched. The germline CDR1 and CDR2 sequences are MNHEY and SVGAGI. The CDR3 has 14 amino acids. CDR3 protein: CASHVWDRNQPQHF. Written as DNA, the CDR3 is TGTGCCAGCCACGTCTGGGACAGAAATCAGCCCCAGCATTTT.

The V and J genes are TRBV27 and TRBJ2-7; 9 bases fit TRBD1. The CDR3 sequence is 15 residues long. Germline V CDR1 and CDR2: MNHEY, SMNVEV (reference sequence). V shed 3 bases, J shed 4 bases, and the junction held 7 bases outside the gene matches. The DNA for the CDR3 is TGTGCCAGCAGTTTCGACAGGGGGGTGGCTTACGAGCAGTACTTC. Its translation: CASSFDRGVAYEQYF.

The rearrangement uses TRBV28 and TRBJ2-3; 7 bases are a match to TRBD2. Looked up from germline, CDR1 is MDHEN and CDR2 is SYDVKM. This CDR3 has 15 amino acids. The V gene end was trimmed by 3 bases and the J gene end by 3 bases; junction bases not matched to a gene: 6. The CDR3 DNA reads TGTGCCAGCAGTTTCGGGGGGTCCAGGACAGATACGCAGTATTTT. Amino acids: CASSFGGSRTDTQYF.

The V call is TRBV4-1, the J call TRBJ2-1; a possible D gene is TRBD1 (5 bases). V lost 1 base and J 6 bases, leaving 10 bases between the germline ends. The CDR3 loop spans 14 amino acids. Germline loops: CDR1 MGHRA, CDR2 YSYEKL. In DNA form, the CDR3 reads TGCGCCAGCAGCCAAGGCAGGGTAGGCAATGAGCAGTTCTTC. Protein: CASSQGRVGNEQFF.

The rearrangement links TRBV27 to TRBJ2-7, with 7 bases fitting TRBD1. This CDR3 has 15 residues. V shed 7 bases, J shed 3 bases, and the junction held 12 bases outside the gene matches. CDR1 is MNHEY and CDR2 is SMNVEV in the germline V gene (reference sequence). As DNA, the CDR3 is TGTGCCAGCAAAGACAGGGCCAGCCTCCTCTACGAGCAGTACTTC. Translating it yields CASKDRASLLYEQYF.

The chain recombines TRBV7-9 with TRBJ1-5; D unresolved. Per the germline V gene, CDR1 is SEHNR and CDR2 is FQNEAQ (reference sequence). This CDR3 region has 13 residues. V was clipped by 2 bases and J by 3 bases, with 5 bases between them. CDR3 bases: TGTGCCAGCAGCTTAAGCACCAATCAGCCCCAGCATTTT. Protein product: CASSLSTNQPQHF.

The chain is built from TRBV9 and TRBJ1-5; 7 nucleotides line up with TRBD1. V trimming: 5 bases; J trimming: 5 bases; junction bases outside the gene matches: 4. The germline V gene encodes CDR1 SGDLS and CDR2 YYNGEE. The CDR3 spans 13 residues. CDR3 coding DNA: TGTGCCAGCAGTACTACAGGGGATCAGCCCCAGCATTTT. The encoded protein is CASSTTGDQPQHF.

This clone was seen a handful of times. The chain employs TRBV28 and TRBJ1-1; TRBD1 aligns across 8 bases. The length of the CDR3 is 15 residues. Germline trimming cut 3 bases from V and 11 bases from J; bases unmatched to any gene: 14. The germline V gene has CDR1 MDHEN and CDR2 SYDVKM. The CDR3 coding sequence is TGTGCCAGCAGTTTTTTAAGACAGGGGATCGGGTCGGCTTTCTTT. Amino acids: CASSFLRQGIGSAFF.